This T cell receptor (beta chain) was sequenced for a study of shared clonotypes between healthy human individuals (dated by TCRdb to the early 2020s). About the study as a whole: A couple of women and a few men aged 18 to 49 years were included in the cohort. For each donor, CD4 naive and CD4 memory were each given three plates, CD8 naive was given two plates, and CD8 memory was given one plate. To estimate repertoire size and how much clonotype sharing occurs between individuals, the study deeply sequenced the blood TCR repertoires of roughly 5 healthy adults. To increase sequencing depth and limit assay-specific biases, TCR repertoire library preparation and sequencing were carried out by different laboratories using diverse techniques. Leukapheresis yielded between about 0.8 and 9.5 billion PBMCs per donor.

For the CD8 naive samples, CD45RO-negative cells were positively selected for CCR7, yielding a CD45RA+CCR7+ population from which TemRA cells were excluded. Donors were healthy HIV-negative adults with no recently reported acute infections or vaccinations. Every donor was a Caucasian adult living in Nashville, Tennessee, USA. Blood was collected by leukapheresis, and PBMCs were isolated by Ficoll-Histopaque density gradient centrifugation and then cryopreserved in liquid nitrogen vapor phase. Analytical flow cytometry was used to check the purity and quantity of every magnetically sorted T cell population. Each sorted fraction had its genomic DNA isolated and then quantified by UV absorbance on a Nanodrop 2000c. The cysteine opens and the phenylalanine closes a CDR3 of 12 amino acids. The CDR3 DNA has 36 bases and is translated from base 1. Trimming removed 2 bases from V and 3 bases from J, leaving 5 bases between the germline ends. As encoded in the germline V gene, CDR1 is SNHLY while CDR2 is FYNNEI.

Broad study findings and their caveats: When several donors were compared, the shared fraction of clonotypes was about 5.5% for naive CD4, over 3% for naive CD8, roughly 2.5% for memory CD4, and less than 0.45% for memory CD8. Higher generation probabilities were observed for clonotypes shared by all four sorted-subset donors than for non-shared clonotypes. Even with the large sequencing depth, rarefaction of the sorted-subset datasets indicated that sequencing was incomplete. Sampling was restricted to blood, and TCR repertoires in tissue are likely to differ from TCR repertoires in blood. Because the study included a small number of donors, the genetic and exposure-history diversity represented was limited. Naive subsets generally had larger estimated clonotype richness than memory subsets. Pairwise subsampling indicated that sequencing depth was expected to affect the degree of clonotype sharing among donors.

Using the deep immunoSEQ assay, multiplex PCR amplified TCR CDR3 regions from genomic DNA. Genomic DNA extracted from each cell subset was distributed evenly over all wells of several immunoSEQ 96-well plates, and each plate served as one replicate. For sorted subsets, each replicate PCR was loaded with 200 ng genomic DNA, equivalent to 25,000 to 35,000 T cell genomes. The purified libraries were quantified using a Qubit 3.0 fluorometer, sized with a Bioanalyzer 2100, and then quantified again using the KAPA Library Quantification kit. Each immunoSEQ 96-well plate was sequenced on its own single-read 150-cycle Illumina NextSeq 550 flow cell. The source study handled its data this way. Because the immunoSEQ output held only junctional sequences and lacked quality scores, the filtering could not match the filtering applied to full-length reads. To assign V/J genes and CDR3, sequences were annotated using PyIR, a Python wrapper for IgBLAST v1.9, with IMGT germline references. Reads were filtered out if the reads had weak V/J assignments (E-value above 1e-6), no CDR3, stop codons, out-of-frame junctions, or ambiguous translated residues. A V3J clonotype was defined by an identical inferred V gene, J gene, and CDR3 amino acid sequence. The percentage overlap between two repertoires was calculated by dividing the number of shared unique clonotypes by the size of the smaller repertoire. Three approaches were used to assess repertoire richness: RTK rarefaction, the Chao1 estimator, and Recon v2.1 estimates of unobserved clonotypes. Generation probabilities were computed with OLGA for all TCRbeta clonotypes obtained by the gDNA method from four donors. TCRdb obtained this table from immuneACCESS and retained in-frame rearrangements with V and J assigned. These tables miss some clones; where compared with another copy, unresolved V genes account for less than half of the shortfall, and the remainder is unexplained. V and J calls plus clone size are reproduced from that table; the DNA served to infer D and trimming. The sample table contains roughly 890,000 clones; only one count was recorded for about 92% of them. Around 24% of the sample goes to the ten largest clones.

As concerns this clone: The antigen this receptor binds is unknown. Per-nucleotide qualities are absent, and no much larger clonotype sits a single base away.

The sequence is built from TRBV2 and TRBJ2-7; the D gene is unclear. The receptor was isolated from a man aged 30-40 years in good health. The sequencing input was naive CD8+ T cells sorted from blood. Reading the label with the study, this specimen's cell subset or site is: CD45RA+CCR7+. The CDR3 reads CASSESLYEQYF. The DNA sequence reads TGTGCCAGCAGTGAATCCCTCTACGAGCAGTACTTC.